This note documents a single T cell receptor (beta chain) sequence. CDR1 is LNHDA, CDR2 SQIVND, per germline (reference sequence). Trimming shortened V by 3 bases and J by 5 bases, and 16 bases separated the two germline ends. This CDR3 comprises 16 residues. Using RNA transcripts as the source, TCR beta CDR3 regions were amplified. HTBI primers were the set used in a first-round RT-PCR of the TCR CDR3. MiXCR, applied by TCRdb to the multiplex PCR reads, yields one record per CDR3 protein. The data contain hundreds of thousands of distinct CDR3 sequences, about 15% of them singletons. The sample belongs to a study of T cells in Graves' hyperthyroidism and ophthalmopathy.

This receptor was taken from a woman in her 30s with Graves' hyperthyroidism. Sequenced: blood. V gene TRBV19 combines with J gene TRBJ1-4; tentative D call: TRBD1 (5 bases). Here the CDR3 reads CASSIYGAGRNEKLFF. The CDR3 DNA follows: TGTGCCAGTAGTATCTATGGGGCAGGGCGGAATGAAAAACTGTTTTTT.